One sample yielded the 25 T cell receptor beta chains listed below, sequenced in a study of beta chain features in type 1 diabetes. Isolated RNA was reverse transcribed in full, so expressed TCRB transcripts were sequenced. The table came from immunoSEQ multiplex PCR; TCRdb's copy has only in-frame clones and leaves some out. Seen here are about 240,000 clones, 25% to 30% observed once, and the top ten hold roughly 4.1%. Sequencing was performed on central memory CD4+ T cells from blood. The receptors were sampled from a man aged 30 to 45 in good health.

V and J are TRBV2 and TRBJ2-7; D not resolved. The germline V gene encodes CDR1 SNHLY and CDR2 FYNNEI. The CDR3 is 13 residues long. Trimming stripped 6 bases from V and 3 bases from J, with 12 bases between. CDR3 nucleotide sequence: TGTGCCAGCAGCACCGACACCGACTACGAGCAGTACTTC. Protein product: CASSTDTDYEQYF.

J is TRBJ1-6 and V is TRBV7-2; the D gene is possibly TRBD1 (6 bases). The CDR3 is 16 amino acids. V lost 4 bases to trimming and J lost 5 bases, with 15 bases between them. CDR1 is SGHTA, CDR2 FQGNSA, per germline. The DNA for the CDR3 is TGTGCCAGCAGCTCAGGGGCCATAAACCATAATTCACCCCTCCACTTT. Translation: CASSSGAINHNSPLHF.

The gene calls are TRBV9 and TRBJ2-3; D is unresolved. The CDR3 spans 14 residues. Per the germline V gene, CDR1 is SGDLS and CDR2 is YYNGEE. V dropped 4 bases and J dropped 6 bases, with 15 bases sitting between them. CDR3: CASSPGRARDTQYF. The CDR3 coding sequence is TGTGCCAGCAGCCCCGGACGGGCTCGGGATACGCAGTATTTT. Together with reference TRBV9 and TRBJ2-3, the CDR3 gives the full variable domain: DSGVTQTPKHLITATGQRVTLRCSPRSGDLSVYWYQQSLDQGLQFLIQYYNGEERAKGNILERFSAQQFPDLHSELNLSSLELGDSALYFCASSPGRARDTQYFGPGTRLTVL.

The V and J genes are TRBV5-1 and TRBJ2-6; no clear D gene. The germline CDR1 and CDR2 sequences are SGHRS and YFSETQ. The CDR3 has 15 residues. The germline V and J ends were trimmed by 0 bases and 2 bases, with 6 bases remaining between them. The CDR3 region has the DNA TGCGCCAGCAGCTTGGATGGGGCTGGGGCCAACGTCCTGACTTTC. Amino acid sequence: CASSLDGAGANVLTF.

The table lists this clone with a few counts. CDR3 nucleotides: TGCAGCGTTCAAAACCATCCCGGAGGTGAGCAGTTCTTC. Residues: CSVQNHPGGEQFF. The genes are TRBV29-1 and TRBJ2-1, with D possibly TRBD2 on 5 matching bases. CDR1 and CDR2 from the germline V gene are SQVTM and ANQGSEA. Trimming stripped 5 bases from V and 9 bases from J, with 17 bases between. CDR3 length equals 13 residues.

This clone turned up a few times. The chain joins TRBV4-2 to TRBJ2-6, with unresolved D. V dropped 0 bases and J dropped 0 bases, with 6 bases sitting between them. Looked up from germline, CDR1 is LGHNA and CDR2 is YNFKEQ. The CDR3 is 16 amino acids. CDR3 region: CASSQEENSGANVLTF. The CDR3 nucleotides are TGTGCCAGCAGCCAAGAAGAGAACTCTGGGGCCAACGTCCTGACTTTC.

This clone has more than one count but fewer than ten. The CDR3 loop is CASSHGADGGQPQHF. Written as DNA, the CDR3 is TGCGCCAGCAGCCATGGGGCAGACGGCGGCCAGCCCCAGCATTTT. The J gene is TRBJ1-5, the V gene TRBV4-1; a weak D match, TRBD1 (5 bases). V lost 3 bases, J lost 7 bases, and 16 bases lay in between. Germline assignment: CDR1 MGHRA and CDR2 YSYEKL. The CDR3 totals 15 residues.

There are many counts of this clone. The rearrangement links TRBV7-2 to TRBJ2-1, with unresolved D. Between the trimmed V and J ends, which lost 1 base and 15 bases, there was a span of 13 bases. This CDR3 comprises 12 residues. Germline V lookup: CDR1 SGHTA, CDR2 FQGNSA. CDR3 residues: CASSLGTAVRFF. CDR3 nucleotide sequence: TGTGCCAGCAGCTTAGGGACCGCTGTACGGTTCTTC.

This clone has more than one count but fewer than ten. The CDR3 region is CASNLDRVEKTQYF. CDR3 nucleotides: TGTGCCAGCAATCTGGACAGGGTAGAAAAGACCCAGTACTTC. The V gene is TRBV28, the J gene TRBJ2-5, with TRBD1 matching 8 bases. Per germline, CDR1 MDHEN and CDR2 SYDVKM. V trimming: 7 bases; J trimming: 6 bases; junction bases outside the gene matches: 10. The CDR3 spans 14 residues.

This clone was recorded a few times. The sample carries other DNA sequences with the same CDR3. V is TRBV5-4 and J is TRBJ1-1; D unclear. The germline V gene encodes CDR1 SGHNT and CDR2 YYREEE (reference sequence). This CDR3 is 13 amino acids long. V was clipped by 0 bases and J by 1 base, with 4 bases between them. The CDR3 DNA reads as TGTGCCAGCAGCTTGGACCGGAACACTGAAGCTTTCTTT. It encodes CASSLDRNTEAFF.

This clone is labeled medium-sized. The chain combines TRBV12-2 with TRBJ2-3; TRBD2, the table's D call, lacks a check against the DNA. TRBV12-2 is classified as a pseudogene. The CDR3 is 13 residues long. In DNA, the CDR3 is TGTGCAAGTCGCTTAGTCCTAGCGGATTCGCAGTATTTT. This codes for CASRLVLADSQYF.

The CDR3 region is CASSLGWDTEAFF. The CDR3, as DNA: TGTGCCAGCAGCTTAGGCTGGGACACTGAAGCTTTCTTT. This chain joins TRBV7-2 and TRBJ1-1; D uncertain. Germline CDR1 SGHTA, CDR2 FQGNSA. The CDR3 is 13 amino acids. V was shortened by 1 base and J by 3 bases, with 6 bases between the two germline ends.

V usage is TRBV5-6 and J usage is TRBJ2-5; D is possibly TRBD1 (5 bases). V shed 7 bases and J shed 4 bases, with 17 bases lying between them. Germline V gene sequence: CDR1 SGHDT, CDR2 YYEEEE. This CDR3 has 14 residues. The CDR3 DNA reads as TGTGCCAGCGTTTGGGGCCCTCGGGCAGAGACCCAGTACTTC. Translated, it gives CASVWGPRAETQYF.

The CDR3: CATSRAISGNEQFF. The CDR3 DNA is TGTGCCACCAGCAGAGCGATTTCTGGAAATGAGCAGTTCTTC. This sequence joins TRBV15 and TRBJ2-1, with unresolved D. The CDR3 spans 14 residues. Trimming removed 1 base at V and 7 bases at J, with 11 bases between. Germline V lookup: CDR1 LNHNV, CDR2 YYDKDF (reference sequence).

This clone was observed a handful of times. The V and J genes are TRBV10-3 and TRBJ2-1; TRBD2 is a possible D gene (6 bases). Trimming pared 3 bases from V and 9 bases from J, leaving 9 bases between. The CDR3 extends over 12 amino acids. Looked up from germline, CDR1 is ENHRY and CDR2 is SYGVKD. Here the CDR3 reads CAISDAGSEQFF. In DNA form, the CDR3 reads TGTGCCATCAGTGACGCGGGGAGTGAGCAGTTCTTC.

This clone was observed a handful of times. This chain joins TRBV7-2 and TRBJ1-1; D may be TRBD1 (5 bases). The germline V gene encodes CDR1 SGHTA and CDR2 FQGNSA. CDR3 length: 14 amino acids. Deletions cut 6 bases from V and 1 base from J, with 12 bases between. This CDR3 is CASRTGTANTEAFF. As DNA, the CDR3 is TGTGCCAGCAGGACGGGGACGGCGAACACTGAAGCTTTCTTT.

The table lists this clone with a few counts. The V call is TRBV7-2, the J call TRBJ2-3; D call uncertain. The germline gives CDR1 SGHTA, CDR2 FQGNSA. V was shortened by 2 bases and J by 5 bases, with 17 bases between the two germline ends. This CDR3 is built from 16 residues. In nucleotides, the CDR3 is TGTGCCAGCAGCTTAAAACCCAACACAGCAAAAGATACGCAGTATTTT. Amino acid sequence: CASSLKPNTAKDTQYF.

This clone was found once. This CDR3 is also generated by other DNA sequences in the sample. The chain uses TRBV6-5 and TRBJ1-1; D gene unclear. The germline gives CDR1 MNHEY, CDR2 SVGAGI. The V end was cut by 5 bases, the J end by 2 bases, with 6 bases between. The CDR3 loop spans 12 amino acids. The CDR3 nucleotides read TGTGCCAGCAGTCAACGTAACACTGAAGCTTTCTTT. Protein: CASSQRNTEAFF.

The CDR3, as DNA: TGCAGCGTTGCAGTCAGGATAAGCACAGATACGCAGTATTTT. This gives the protein CSVAVRISTDTQYF. The rearrangement uses TRBV29-1 and TRBJ2-3; the D is unclear. The CDR3 spans 14 residues. Germline-derived CDR1 and CDR2 are SQVTM and ANQGSEA. V lost 4 bases, J lost 0 bases, and 11 bases lay in between.

In its sample, this clone was seen a few times. V usage is TRBV19 and J usage is TRBJ2-1, with D hard to call. From germline, CDR1 is LNHDA and CDR2 SQIVND (reference sequence). The V and J ends lost 7 bases and 0 bases respectively, with 13 bases between them. The CDR3 covers 15 residues. CDR3 sequence: CASTPGTSSYNEQFF. Here the CDR3 DNA reads TGTGCCAGTACCCCGGGTACGTCCTCCTACAATGAGCAGTTCTTC.

The chain employs TRBV6-5 and TRBJ1-2, with 7 nucleotides matching TRBD1. J lost 6 bases, V lost 6 bases, and 4 bases had no gene match. There are 12 residues in the CDR3. Per the germline V gene, CDR1 is MNHEY and CDR2 is SVGAGI. CDR3 region: CASSIDRDGYTF. CDR3 DNA: TGTGCCAGCAGCATCGACAGGGATGGCTACACCTTC.

This clone has a handful of counts. The chain is built from TRBV30 and TRBJ2-1, with D possibly being TRBD2 (5 bases). This CDR3 region has 16 residues. The germline V gene encodes CDR1 GTSNPN and CDR2 SVGIG (reference sequence). V was cut by 8 bases and J by 6 bases, with 26 bases left in between. Written as DNA, the CDR3 is TGTGCCGCTCCTTCCGTTGGTGTGGGAGTGGGCAATGAGCAGTTCTTC. It encodes CAAPSVGVGVGNEQFF.

The rearrangement uses TRBV2 and TRBJ2-1; D gene ambiguous. CDR1 and CDR2 from the germline V gene are SNHLY and FYNNEI. With 5 bases removed from V and 5 bases from J, the gap between germline ends came to 7 bases. The CDR3 extends over 12 amino acids. In DNA form, the CDR3 reads TGTGCCAGCAGTATTCAGAACAATGAGCAGTTCTTC. It encodes CASSIQNNEQFF. The full variable domain, in which reference TRBV2 and TRBJ2-1 provide the parts outside the CDR3, is EPEVTQTPSHQVTQMGQEVILRCVPISNHLYFYWYRQILGQKVEFLVSFYNNEISEKSEIFDDQFSVERPDGSNFTLKIRSTKLEDSAMYFCASSIQNNEQFFGPGTRLTVL.

This clone was counted a few times. The chain uses TRBV29-1 and TRBJ1-2; D unresolved. Germline V CDR1 and CDR2: SQVTM, ANQGSEA. The CDR3 is 12 amino acids. Trimming shortened V by 3 bases and J by 7 bases, and 12 bases separated the two germline ends. As DNA, the CDR3 is TGCAGCGTTGAGAGGGATCTCGGTGGCTACACCTTC. Protein: CSVERDLGGYTF.

The chain uses TRBV7-8 and TRBJ1-2; weak D call: TRBD1 (6 bases). CDR1 is SGHVS, CDR2 FQNEAQ, per germline. This CDR3 comprises 15 residues. Trimming left V 3 bases short and J 0 bases short, with 11 bases between. As DNA, the CDR3 is TGTGCCAGCAGCTTTGGACAGCCTTCTAACTATGGCTACACCTTC. Protein sequence: CASSFGQPSNYGYTF.